This T cell receptor beta chain is from a study of CD8 T cells in Susac syndrome. Across the study: Patients with Susac syndrome were therapy-naive, on corticosteroids, or on intravenous immunoglobulin alone at blood draw. Broader study findings: The CD4+ T cell repertoires, which came from Susac syndrome patients, showed no sign of clonal expansion.

About this clonotype itself: Its target is not known.

Negative isolation yielded CD8+ and CD4+ T cells; FACS enriched TEMRA cells. Random hexamers were used to reverse transcribe the RNA input (about 0.5 to 1 ug). MiXCR, run by TCRdb on the immunoSEQ multiplex PCR reads, gives a single entry per CDR3 protein. The sample shows under 300,000 distinct CDR3 sequences, 95% to 97% of them seen only once. CDR3 length equals 12 residues. Germline V lookup: CDR1 SQVTM, CDR2 ANQGSEA. V lost 7 bases and J 0 bases, leaving 8 bases between the germline ends. This chain connects TRBV29-1 to TRBJ2-3; D might be TRBD1 (5 bases). Source material: CD4+ T cells from PBMCs. The TCR was taken from a human donor with Susac syndrome. CDR3 sequence (DNA): TGCAGCGGGGGCTCTAGCACAGATACGCAGTATTTT. This translates into CSGGSSTDTQYF.